The sequence of this TCR beta chain was determined in a study of T cells after yellow fever vaccination. TCRdb redid the calling of the 5' RACE reads with MiXCR, one entry per CDR3 protein. The sample contains some 350,000 distinct CDR3 sequences, 3% to 4.5% of which appear only once. The CDR3 length is 14 residues. The V segment lost 6 bases and the J segment 1 base; nucleotides outside the gene matches: 3. This clonotype was counted ten times or more. The TCR originated in a man aged 18 to 30 who received the YFV17D yellow fever vaccine. The gene calls are TRBV12-3 or TRBV12-4 and TRBJ2-3, with 8 positions matching TRBD1. The input for sequencing was PBMCs, taken 5 days after the yellow fever booster vaccination. The CDR3 DNA reads TGTGCCAGCAGGTGGGGACAGGGCACAGATACGCAGTATTTT. Protein product: CASRWGQGTDTQYF.